The T cell receptor (beta chain) under discussion was sequenced for a study of human T cells and chemical hapten exposure. Study overall: Patients received weekly diphenylcyclopropenone doses to the scalp throughout the approximately 23-week study. Overall study findings and caveats: Having alopecia, donors may respond immunologically unlike healthy people.

The table lists this clonotype with many counts. Its antigen is currently unknown. After removal of 7 bases from V and 7 bases from J, the junction contained 9 bases not matched to a gene. Germline V gene sequence: CDR1 SQVTM, CDR2 ANQGSEA. The CDR3 extends over 13 amino acids. Time point denoted: patch test 2, 6 weeks after DPC sensitization. Treatment here: therapeutic diphenylcyclopropenone sensitization with weekly scalp DPC. Non-pregnant alopecia patients aged 18 to 70, suitable for DPC therapy. One entry per CDR3 protein results from TCRdb running MiXCR on the RACE reads. The sample carries 80,000 to 95,000 distinct CDR3 sequences, roughly 11% recorded once.

The sequence was obtained from a man younger than 35 with alopecia areata. Some clones in this sample may be carry-over from other donors' samples. Specimen: whole blood, collected in connection with sensitization to the hapten diphenylcyclopropenone (DPC). The gene calls are TRBV29-1 and TRBJ1-2; 10 bases line up with TRBD1. The CDR3 here is CSGTRDRGSGYTF. For the CDR3, the DNA is TGCAGCGGAACACGGGACAGGGGAAGTGGCTACACCTTC.